This entry concerns a single T cell receptor beta chain. The sample originates from a study of blood T cell repertoires in COVID-19. On the study more broadly: COVID-19 samples collected from the United States, Italy and Spain covered acute and convalescent phases. Sources were T cells, B-cell-depleted T cells, or PBMCs; the material itself was cDNA or gDNA.

The germline gives CDR1 MNHEY, CDR2 SVGAGI. The V end lost 7 bases, the J end lost 10 bases, and 19 bases lay between the germline ends. The CDR3 has 13 residues. Sequencing was performed with immunoSEQ multiplex PCR; in TCRdb, only in-frame clones are kept and a portion is missing. Seen here are about 100,000 clones, less than 90% observed once, and the top ten hold roughly 4.6%. Material for sequencing was peripheral blood. The clonotype was recovered from a human donor in a cohort sampled during active COVID-19. The chain is built from TRBV6-5 and TRBJ1-1; D uncertain. CDR3 DNA: TGTGCCAGCACCGGCACGGGAGCCCCCCGAGCTTTCTTT. Residues: CASTGTGAPRAFF.